The clone carrying this T cell receptor beta chain came up once. What it binds is not known. This record comes from a study of cytomegalovirus exposure and HLA in healthy donors. Whole-study findings and limits: Researchers reported that a few CMV-associated chains were confirmed in vitro as CMV antigen-specific.

A multiplex PCR was run with 60 Vbeta primers and 13 Jbeta primers. The repertoire was sequenced with immunoSEQ multiplex PCR; TCRdb's copy has only in-frame clones and lacks some. The table has about 160,000 clones, around 76% seen once; the top ten hold around 2%. The sequence came from a female donor in good health and CMV-seronegative. Sequences were obtained from PBMCs.

The CDR3 DNA follows: TGTGCCAGCAGCTTGGGTCCGCAGGTTGAAGCTTTCTTT. This encodes CASSLGPQVEAFF. This chain links TRBV7-8 with TRBJ1-1; D unclear. Trimming took 3 bases from V and 7 from J, leaving 12 bases between them. CDR3 size: 13 residues. Germline V gene data show CDR1 as SGHVS and CDR2 as FQNEAQ.